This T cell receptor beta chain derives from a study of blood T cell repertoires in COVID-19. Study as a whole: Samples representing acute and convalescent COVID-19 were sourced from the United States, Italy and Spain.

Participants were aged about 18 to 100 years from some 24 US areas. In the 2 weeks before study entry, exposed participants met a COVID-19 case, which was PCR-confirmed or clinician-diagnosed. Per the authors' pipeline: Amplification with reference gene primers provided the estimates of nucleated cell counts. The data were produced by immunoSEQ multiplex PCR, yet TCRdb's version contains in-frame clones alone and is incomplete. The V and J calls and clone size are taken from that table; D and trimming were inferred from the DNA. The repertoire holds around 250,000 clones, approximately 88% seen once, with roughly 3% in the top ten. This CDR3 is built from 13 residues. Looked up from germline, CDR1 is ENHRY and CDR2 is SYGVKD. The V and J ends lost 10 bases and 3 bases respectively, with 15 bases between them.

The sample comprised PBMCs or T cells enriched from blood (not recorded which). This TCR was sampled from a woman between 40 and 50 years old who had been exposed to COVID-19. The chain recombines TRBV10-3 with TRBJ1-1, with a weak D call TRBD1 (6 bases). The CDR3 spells CASKGGADTEAFF. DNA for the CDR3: TGTGCCAGCAAGGGGGGGGCGGACACTGAAGCTTTCTTT.